These 27 T cell receptor beta chains came from one sample sequenced in a study of memory CD4+ T cells and cytomegalovirus serostatus. The sort gate was single viable CD3+CD4+CD8-CD45RO+ cells for memory CD4+ T cells. The assay was immunoSEQ multiplex PCR, and TCRdb's table has in-frame clones only and misses some. The table records tens of thousands of clones, more than 75% of them present only once. The sequenced material came from memory CD4+ T cells from blood. The receptors shown here come from an adult in good health and CMV-seronegative.

This clone has only one observation. This chain joins TRBV18 and TRBJ1-4; D is undetermined. Trimming shortened V by 0 bases and J by 0 bases, and 8 bases separated the two germline ends. Germline CDR1 KGHSH, CDR2 LQKENI. The CDR3 totals 16 residues. CDR3 nucleotides: TGTGCCAGCTCACCACCCGGGCAGGCAACTAATGAAAAACTGTTTTTT. Translation gives CASSPPGQATNEKLFF. Combining the CDR3 with reference TRBV18 and TRBJ1-4 gives the whole variable domain NAGVMQNPRHLVRRRGQEARLRCSPMKGHSHVYWYRQLPEEGLKFMVYLQKENIIDESGMPKERFSAEFPKEGPSILRIQQVVRGDSAAYFCASSPPGQATNEKLFFGSGTQLSVL.

This clone was observed a single time. The chain has TRBV7-2 and TRBJ2-5, with 9 bases matching TRBD1. Germline values: CDR1 SGHTA, CDR2 FQGNSA. V lost 5 bases to trimming and J lost 5 bases; unmatched junction nucleotides: 15. The CDR3 contains 17 residues. The CDR3: CASSRDPGTGPRETQYF. Here the CDR3 DNA reads TGTGCCAGCAGCCGCGACCCCGGGACAGGGCCTAGGGAGACCCAGTACTTC.

The J gene is TRBJ1-2, the V gene TRBV5-1, with no clear D. From germline, CDR1 is SGHRS and CDR2 YFSETQ. Deletions cut 0 bases from V and 5 bases from J, with 14 bases between. CDR3 length: 15 residues. CDR3 region: CASSLEPGLEYGYTF. The CDR3 DNA sequence: TGCGCCAGCAGCTTGGAGCCTGGGTTGGAATATGGCTACACCTTC. Using reference TRBV5-1 and TRBJ1-2 for the parts outside the CDR3, the full variable domain is KAGVTQTPRYLIKTRGQQVTLSCSPISGHRSVSWYQQTPGQGLQFLFEYFSETQRNKGNFPGRFSGRQFSNSRSEMNVSTLELGDSALYLCASSLEPGLEYGYTFGSGTRLTVV.

The chain employs TRBV7-6 and TRBJ1-2; 10 nucleotides agree with TRBD1. The CDR3 covers 14 residues. After removal of 5 bases from V and 4 bases from J, the junction contained 4 bases not matched to a gene. Germline CDR1 SGHVS, CDR2 FNYEAQ. The CDR3 DNA reads TGTGCCAGCAGCACCGGACAGGGGGGCTATGGCTACACCTTC. Translating gives CASSTGQGGYGYTF. Full variable domain (missing parts from reference TRBV7-6 and TRBJ1-2): GAGVSQSPRYKVTKRGQDVALRCDPISGHVSLYWYRQALGQGPEFLTYFNYEAQQDKSGLPNDRFSAERPEGSISTLTIQRTEQRDSAMYRCASSTGQGGYGYTFGSGTRLTVV.

V gene TRBV13 combines with J gene TRBJ2-5; D is ambiguous. V shed 3 bases and J shed 1 base, with 3 bases lying between them. Germline V gene sequence: CDR1 PRHDT, CDR2 FYEKMQ (reference sequence). This CDR3 comprises 12 residues. CDR3 DNA: TGTGCCAGCAGCTTCGTCCAAGAGACCCAGTACTTC. This codes for CASSFVQETQYF.

This sequence joins TRBV2 and TRBJ2-2, with TRBD2 matching 15 bases. The CDR3 extends over 17 amino acids. Germline V CDR1 and CDR2: SNHLY, FYNNEI. Trimming at V came to 5 bases and at J to 4 bases, leaving 5 bases not matched to a gene. The CDR3 DNA is TGTGCCAGCAGTCCGGGACTAGCGGGGGGTTCCACCGGGGAGCTGTTTTTT. It is translated as CASSPGLAGGSTGELFF.

The chain recombines TRBV29-1 with TRBJ2-5; tentative D call: TRBD2 (6 bases). Trimming cost V 6 bases and J 5 bases, with 22 bases left between them. This CDR3 region has 15 residues. CDR1 is SQVTM, CDR2 ANQGSEA, per germline. CDR3 sequence (DNA): TGCAGCGTGGTCGAGGGAGGAGGCATATGGGAGACCCAGTACTTC. Its protein is CSVVEGGGIWETQYF.

V and J are TRBV5-1 and TRBJ2-6, with D perhaps matching TRBD1 (6 bases). V lost 4 bases, J lost 4 bases, and 12 bases lay in between. This CDR3 is 15 amino acids long. The germline CDR1 and CDR2 sequences are SGHRS and YFSETQ. The CDR3, as DNA: TGCGCCAGCAGCAAACAGGGTTCCGGGGCCAACGTCCTGACTTTC. Residues: CASSKQGSGANVLTF.

CDR3 protein: CASSLKPKAEAFF. CDR3 DNA sequence: TGTGCCAGCAGCCTCAAACCTAAGGCTGAAGCTTTCTTT. This chain joins TRBV7-3 and TRBJ1-1, with D unclear. V lost 5 bases to trimming and J lost 6 bases, with 13 bases between them. The CDR3 runs 13 residues. CDR1 and CDR2 from the germline V gene are SGHTA and FQGTGA. Variable domain in full (rest from reference TRBV7-3 and TRBJ1-1): GAGVSQTPSNKVTEKGKYVELRCDPISGHTALYWYRQSLGQGPEFLIYFQGTGAADDSGLPNDRFFAVRPEGSVSTLKIQRTERGDSAVYLCASSLKPKAEAFFGQGTRLTVV.

This chain connects TRBV4-1 to TRBJ2-3; TRBD2 aligns across 7 bases. V lost 0 bases and J lost 9; bases outside the gene matches: 3. This CDR3 is 13 amino acids long. From germline, CDR1 is MGHRA and CDR2 YSYEKL. Here the CDR3 reads CASSQEGTTTQYF. CDR3 coding DNA: TGCGCCAGCAGCCAAGAAGGGACTACAACGCAGTATTTT.

The CDR3 sequence: CAISELGRGVEQYF. Here the CDR3 DNA reads TGTGCCATCAGTGAGTTGGGCAGGGGGGTCGAGCAGTACTTC. The chain combines TRBV10-3 with TRBJ2-7; a weak D match, TRBD1 (7 bases). V was clipped by 1 base and J by 6 bases, with 13 bases between them. The CDR3 sequence is 14 residues long. CDR1 is ENHRY and CDR2 is SYGVKD in the germline V gene.

The J gene is TRBJ1-6, the V gene TRBV2; D is possibly TRBD1 (5 bases). The CDR3 runs 13 residues. Trimming stripped 7 bases from V and 6 bases from J, with 10 bases between. The germline V gene encodes CDR1 SNHLY and CDR2 FYNNEI. CDR3 DNA: TGTGCCAGCATGGGGACTATTAATTCACCCCTCCACTTT. As protein: CASMGTINSPLHF. Drawing the rest from reference TRBV2 and TRBJ1-6, the complete variable domain is EPEVTQTPSHQVTQMGQEVILRCVPISNHLYFYWYRQILGQKVEFLVSFYNNEISEKSEIFDDQFSVERPDGSNFTLKIRSTKLEDSAMYFCASMGTINSPLHFGNGTRLTVT.

The gene calls are TRBV18 and TRBJ2-5; no firm D call. V lost 1 base to trimming and J lost 3 bases, with 9 bases between them. Germline CDR1 and CDR2: KGHSH and LQKENI. The CDR3 spans 14 residues. The CDR3, as DNA: TGTGCCAGCTCACCACAGGTCCCTAAAGAGACCCAGTACTTC. Translation: CASSPQVPKETQYF. The full variable domain, completed using reference TRBV18 and TRBJ2-5, is NAGVMQNPRHLVRRRGQEARLRCSPMKGHSHVYWYRQLPEEGLKFMVYLQKENIIDESGMPKERFSAEFPKEGPSILRIQQVVRGDSAAYFCASSPQVPKETQYFGPGTRLLVL.

Only a few counts were recorded for this clone. The rearrangement joins TRBV5-1 to TRBJ2-6; unclear D gene. The V gene's germline CDR1 is SGHRS and CDR2 YFSETQ. Between the trimmed V and J ends, which lost 2 bases and 0 bases, there was a span of 6 bases. The CDR3 runs 15 residues. The CDR3 coding sequence is TGCGCCAGCAGCTTATCTCTCTCTGGGGCCAACGTCCTGACTTTC. Translating gives CASSLSLSGANVLTF. Using reference TRBV5-1 and TRBJ2-6 for the parts outside the CDR3, the full variable domain is KAGVTQTPRYLIKTRGQQVTLSCSPISGHRSVSWYQQTPGQGLQFLFEYFSETQRNKGNFPGRFSGRQFSNSRSEMNVSTLELGDSALYLCASSLSLSGANVLTFGAGSRLTVL.

The sample holds a few counts of this clone. The gene calls are TRBV9 and TRBJ1-1; D is undetermined. V was trimmed by 0 bases and J by 4 bases, leaving 10 bases between them. The CDR3 runs 14 residues. Per the germline V gene, CDR1 is SGDLS and CDR2 is YYNGEE. The CDR3 region has the DNA TGTGCCAGCAGCGTAGGGACGACGGGCACTGAAGCTTTCTTT. It is translated as CASSVGTTGTEAFF.

V gene TRBV5-1 combines with J gene TRBJ2-3, with 10 bases that match TRBD2. The CDR3 spans 15 residues. J lost 5 bases, V lost 3 bases, and 6 bases had no gene match. CDR1 is SGHRS and CDR2 is YFSETQ in the germline V gene. CDR3 DNA: TGCGCCAGCAGCTCAAGCGGGGGGGCTGGAGATACGCAGTATTTT. It translates to CASSSSGGAGDTQYF.

This clone appeared a few times. DNA for the CDR3: TGTGCCAGCTCACCGAGACAGGGCGGCTACACCTTC. It codes for CASSPRQGGYTF. J is TRBJ1-2 and V is TRBV18, with 7 bases that match TRBD1. Germline CDR1 and CDR2: KGHSH and LQKENI. There are 12 residues in the CDR3. V lost 3 bases, J lost 8 bases, and 3 bases stayed unmatched.

This chain connects TRBV4-2 to TRBJ1-2; 7 positions match TRBD1. This CDR3 spans 17 amino acids. V was clipped by 4 bases and J by 0 bases; unmatched bases: 11. The V gene's germline CDR1 is LGHNA and CDR2 YNFKEQ. This chain's CDR3 is CASSPPHPGTANYGYTF. The CDR3 DNA sequence: TGTGCCAGCAGCCCCCCCCACCCCGGGACAGCTAACTATGGCTACACCTTC.

This clone occurred once. The chain recombines TRBV5-3 with TRBJ2-5; D remains ambiguous. TRBV5-3 is placed among ORFs of uncertain function. V lost 0 bases and J lost 8, with 8 bases in between. The CDR3 has 12 residues. The CDR3 loop is CARSLAYSTQYF. CDR3 coding DNA: TGTGCCAGAAGCTTGGCCTATAGTACCCAGTACTTC.

The count of this clone is one. V gene TRBV6-1 combines with J gene TRBJ2-7; tentative D call: TRBD2 (6 bases). Germline V gives CDR1 MNHNS, CDR2 SASEGT. V gave up 3 bases and J gave up 3 bases, with 12 bases separating them. There are 14 residues in the CDR3. The CDR3 is CASSDRDWGYEQYF. CDR3 DNA sequence: TGTGCCAGCAGTGACCGGGACTGGGGCTACGAGCAGTACTTC.

The rearrangement joins TRBV5-3 to TRBJ2-7, with 10 bases that match TRBD1. TRBV5-3 is sorted into the ORF group, with uncertain function. This CDR3 comprises 16 residues. Trimming at V came to 0 bases and at J to 0 bases, leaving 3 bases not matched to a gene. CDR3 sequence reads: CARSLAGQGDSYEQYF. CDR3 DNA: TGTGCCAGAAGCTTGGCCGGACAGGGGGACTCCTACGAGCAGTACTTC.

The chain couples TRBV21-1 to TRBJ2-7. TRBV21-1 is a pseudogene. CDR3 size: 15 residues. The CDR3 sequence is CASTQKAFTSREQYF. CDR3 bases: TGTGCCAGCACCCAAAAGGCCTTCACCTCTCGGGAGCAGTACTTC.

DNA for the CDR3: TGTGCCAGCAACGCGGGGGGGGACTACGAGCAGTACTTC. Amino acids: CASNAGGDYEQYF. The chain recombines TRBV28 with TRBJ2-7; 9 bases are a match to TRBD2. There are 13 residues in the CDR3. Germline-derived CDR1 and CDR2 are MDHEN and SYDVKM. V was clipped by 7 bases and J by 3 bases; unmatched bases: 4.

This clone turned up a few times. Within the sample, other DNA sequences also encode this same CDR3. The V and J genes are TRBV18 and TRBJ1-1; the match to TRBD1 covers 10 bases. This CDR3 contains 14 residues. With 3 bases clipped from V and 5 bases from J, the junction kept 3 bases outside the gene matches. Germline loops: CDR1 KGHSH, CDR2 LQKENI. The CDR3 region has the DNA TGTGCCAGCTCACCGGGACAGGGGAATACTGAAGCTTTCTTT. This encodes CASSPGQGNTEAFF.

Only a few counts were recorded for this clone. The V and J genes are TRBV15 and TRBJ1-2, with D possibly being TRBD1 (5 bases). The V and J ends lost 8 bases and 2 bases respectively, with 9 bases between them. The V gene's germline CDR1 is LNHNV and CDR2 YYDKDF (reference sequence). The CDR3 has 12 residues. The CDR3 protein is CATGGGNYGYTF. DNA of the CDR3: TGTGCCACCGGTGGGGGGAACTATGGCTACACCTTC.

The chain is built from TRBV7-9 and TRBJ1-2; the match to TRBD1 covers 9 bases. Losses at the gene ends were 5 bases for V and 7 bases for J; bases not matched to a gene: 8. Germline CDR1 is SEHNR and CDR2 is FQNEAQ (reference sequence). This CDR3 spans 14 amino acids. The CDR3 nucleotides are TGTGCCAGCAGCCCCATCGGACAGGGGTCTGGCTACACCTTC. This translates into CASSPIGQGSGYTF.

The chain joins TRBV7-3 to TRBJ2-5, with a weak D call TRBD2 (7 bases). V was clipped by 7 bases and J by 2 bases, with 20 bases between them. The CDR3 has 16 residues. The germline CDR1 and CDR2 sequences are SGHTA and FQGTGA. The CDR3 spells CASTLGQGRGQETQYF. In DNA, the CDR3 is TGTGCCAGCACCCTAGGGCAGGGGAGGGGACAAGAGACCCAGTACTTC.